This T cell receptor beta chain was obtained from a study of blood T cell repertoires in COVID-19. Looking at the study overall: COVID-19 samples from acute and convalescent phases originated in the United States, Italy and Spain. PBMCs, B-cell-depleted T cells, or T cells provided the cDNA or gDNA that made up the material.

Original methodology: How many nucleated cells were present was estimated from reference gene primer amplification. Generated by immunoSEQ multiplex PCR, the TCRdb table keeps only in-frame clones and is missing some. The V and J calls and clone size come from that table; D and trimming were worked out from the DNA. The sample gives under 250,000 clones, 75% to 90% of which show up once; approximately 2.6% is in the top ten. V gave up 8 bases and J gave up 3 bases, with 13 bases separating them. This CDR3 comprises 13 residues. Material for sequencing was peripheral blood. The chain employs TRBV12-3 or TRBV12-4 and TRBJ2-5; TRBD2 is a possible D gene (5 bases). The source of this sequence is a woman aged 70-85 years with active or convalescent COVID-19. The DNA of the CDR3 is TGTGCCAGCGGAGGTCTTGGGGAAGAGACCCAGTACTTC. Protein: CASGGLGEETQYF.